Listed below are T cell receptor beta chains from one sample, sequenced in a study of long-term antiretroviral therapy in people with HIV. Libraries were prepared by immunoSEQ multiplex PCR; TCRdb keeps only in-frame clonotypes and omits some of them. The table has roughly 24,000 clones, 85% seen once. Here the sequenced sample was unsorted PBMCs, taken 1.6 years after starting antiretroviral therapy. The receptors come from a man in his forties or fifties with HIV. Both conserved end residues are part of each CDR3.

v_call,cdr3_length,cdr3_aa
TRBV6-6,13,CASSLTGANTIYF
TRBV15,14,CATSTSGTLFEQYF
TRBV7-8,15,CASSLIAGGSTEAFF
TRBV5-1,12,CASSLEAGDAFF
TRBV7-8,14,CASRPGQDNYGYTF
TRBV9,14,CASSVGGGNYGYTF
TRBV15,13,CATSLWSDYEQYF
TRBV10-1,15,CASSELQRGMNEQFF
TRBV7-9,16,CASSLGAGKMNTEAFF
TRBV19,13,CASRPGWTYGYTF
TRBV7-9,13,CASSPQGNSPLHF
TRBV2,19,CASRRRTSGSARESDTQYF
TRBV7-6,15,CASSLGDRRHYEQYF
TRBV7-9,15,CASSLNGERTDTQYF
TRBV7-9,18,CASSLDSIARTAKNIQYF
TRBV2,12,CASGRATRMLYF
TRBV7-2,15,CASSPASGLYNEQFF
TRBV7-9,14,CASSDRDRLYEQYF
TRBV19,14,CASSSRQGNEKLFF
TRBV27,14,CASTLLAGGPGQFF
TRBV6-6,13,CASSYRDKLEQFF
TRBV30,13,CAWSWGANYGYTF
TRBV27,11,CASIWSNEQFF
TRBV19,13,CASSITSLHEQFF
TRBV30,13,CAWSRDISYEQYF
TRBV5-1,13,CASSLGDYPLAFF
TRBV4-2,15,CASSQEGVQTYEQYF
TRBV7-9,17,CASSFYPTGRTFYGYTF
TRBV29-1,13,CSVEVRLDTEAFF
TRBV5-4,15,CASSLETSGTDTQYF
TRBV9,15,CASSVDAGSYNEQFF
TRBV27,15,CASSWGAEGTDTQYF
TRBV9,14,CASGGTSGTGELFF
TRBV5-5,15,CASSLGAGRTDTQYF
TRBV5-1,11,CASRLRDTIYF
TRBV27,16,CASSLSSSGSYNEQFF
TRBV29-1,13,CSVLAALTDTQYF
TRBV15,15,CATSDLGQGDEKLFF
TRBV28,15,CASSFPGRGVTEAFF
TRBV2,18,CASNQGLAGGTSTDTQYF